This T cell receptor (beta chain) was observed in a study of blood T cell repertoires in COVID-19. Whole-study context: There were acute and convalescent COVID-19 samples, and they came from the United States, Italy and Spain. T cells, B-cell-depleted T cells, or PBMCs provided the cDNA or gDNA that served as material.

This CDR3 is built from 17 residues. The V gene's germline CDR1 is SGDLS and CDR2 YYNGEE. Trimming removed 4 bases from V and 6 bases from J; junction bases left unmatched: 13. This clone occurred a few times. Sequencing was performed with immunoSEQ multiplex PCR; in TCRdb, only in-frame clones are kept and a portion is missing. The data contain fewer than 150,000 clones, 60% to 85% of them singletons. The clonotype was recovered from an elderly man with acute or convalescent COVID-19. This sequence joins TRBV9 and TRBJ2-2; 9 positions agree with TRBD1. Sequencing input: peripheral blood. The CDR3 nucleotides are TGTGCCAGCAGCCCCCGGTCGGGGACAGGGATCGCCGGGGAGCTGTTTTTT. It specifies CASSPRSGTGIAGELFF.